This T cell receptor (beta chain) was retrieved from a study of tumor and adjacent non-tumor tissue in lung cancer. Findings and caveats of the study: Tumor tissue had significantly higher TCR diversity than normal lung.

No cell sorting was done before RNA was extracted from the tissue. More than 3 cm separated this lung sample from the edge of the tumor. Between August and November 2014, newly diagnosed, chemotherapy-naive lung cancer patients underwent thoracic surgery in China. A modified ARM-PCR protocol with three rounds of nested PCR amplified TCRbeta. TCRdb analysed the multiplex PCR reads with MiXCR anew, one entry per CDR3 protein. The sample lists some 100,000 distinct CDR3 sequences, roughly two thirds occurring once. The CDR3 spans 14 residues. V shed 5 bases and J shed 4 bases, with 14 bases lying between them. The germline gives CDR1 DFQATT, CDR2 SNEGSKA (reference sequence). This clonotype was counted at least ten times. Its antigen remains unknown.

Material: distant non-tumor lung tissue. The chain has TRBV20-1 and TRBJ2-2; D unclear. The sequence was obtained from a man aged 30 to 39 with non-small cell lung cancer. CDR3 amino acids: CSAPTTLGTGELFF. The CDR3 coding sequence is TGCAGTGCTCCAACGACGTTGGGCACCGGGGAGCTGTTTTTT.